This is a list of T cell receptor beta chains from one sample in a study of OX40 agonist ivuxolimab in advanced cancers. Profiled with immunoSEQ multiplex PCR; TCRdb holds only in-frame clones, not every one. The repertoire holds 35,000 to 55,000 clones, with around nine tenths as singletons. The input for sequencing was CD4+ or CD8+ T cells sorted from blood, taken in a trial of the OX40 agonist ivuxolimab. All receptors derive from an adult with an advanced solid tumor such as melanoma, head and neck, liver or kidney cancer. CDR3s include the opening cysteine and the closing phenylalanine or tryptophan. Each record gives: V gene, clone size, D gene, J gene, CDR3 protein, CDR3 DNA. D genes are given only for firm matches. The size field is filled for only some rows; it gives once, few, many or a size class.

TRBV7-8	NA	NA	TRBJ2-1	CASSLGATDSYNEQFF	TGTGCCAGCAGCTTAGGAGCGACAGACTCCTACAATGAGCAGTTCTTC
TRBV4-2	NA	NA	TRBJ2-5	CASSLRTGFEETQYF	TGTGCCAGCAGCCTACGTACAGGGTTTGAAGAGACCCAGTACTTC
TRBV5-6	NA	TRBD2	TRBJ2-7	CASSSGLAGWQGSYEQYF	TGTGCCAGCAGCTCGGGACTAGCGGGATGGCAAGGATCCTACGAGCAGTACTTC
TRBV2	once	NA	TRBJ2-7	CASRIYYEQYF	TGTGCCAGCAGGATATACTACGAGCAGTACTTC
TRBV7-8	NA	TRBD1	TRBJ2-1	CASSPRDRVVYNEQFF	TGTGCCAGCAGCCCCCGGGACAGGGTTGTCTACAATGAGCAGTTCTTC
TRBV4-1	NA	TRBD2	TRBJ2-4	CASSQIGTSELAKNIQYF	TGCGCCAGCAGCCAAATCGGGACTAGCGAGCTAGCCAAAAACATTCAGTACTTC
TRBV28	NA	NA	TRBJ2-2	CASSRRLRGTGELFF	TGTGCCAGCAGTCGGCGGCTCCGCGGGACCGGGGAGCTGTTTTTT
TRBV4-1	NA	NA	TRBJ2-1	CASSQDLWGEQFF	TGCGCCAGCAGCCAAGATCTGTGGGGTGAGCAGTTCTTC
TRBV5-1	NA	NA	TRBJ2-2	CASNPLNGELFF	TGCGCCAGCAACCCGCTTAACGGGGAGCTGTTTTTT
TRBV19	NA	NA	TRBJ2-7	CASSYRYSRYEQYF	TGTGCCAGTAGTTACAGGTATTCCCGCTACGAGCAGTACTTC
TRBV19	NA	NA	TRBJ2-7	CASSITYSYEQYF	TGTGCCAGTAGTATTACGTACTCCTACGAGCAGTACTTC
TRBV28	NA	NA	TRBJ1-2	CASQDSNYGYTF	TGTGCCAGCCAAGACTCTAACTATGGCTACACCTTC
TRBV29-1	NA	NA	TRBJ2-7	CSVEDRAGGYEQYF	TGCAGCGTCGAGGACCGGGCAGGAGGATACGAGCAGTACTTC
TRBV6-1	once	NA	TRBJ2-3	CASSLPRTTDTQYF	TGTGCCAGCAGCCTACCTAGAACCACAGATACGCAGTATTTT
TRBV5-4	NA	TRBD1	TRBJ1-1	CASSRDSLGNTEAFF	TGTGCCAGCAGCCGGGACAGTCTTGGGAACACTGAAGCTTTCTTT
TRBV6-1	NA	TRBD2	TRBJ2-3	CASSSGRETDTQYF	TGTGCCAGCAGTAGCGGGAGGGAGACAGATACGCAGTATTTT
TRBV19	NA	TRBD2	TRBJ2-7	CASRKGLLAGGEQYF	TGTGCCAGTAGGAAAGGTTTGCTAGCGGGAGGTGAGCAGTACTTC
TRBV19	NA	NA	TRBJ1-2	CASRTFYGYTF	TGTGCCAGCAGGACTTTCTATGGCTACACCTTC
TRBV6-5	NA	NA	TRBJ2-1	CASSKPSGTNEQFF	TGTGCCAGCAGCAAGCCCTCCGGGACTAATGAGCAGTTCTTC
TRBV19	NA	TRBD1	TRBJ1-5	CASSPRTGNTNQPQHF	TGTGCCAGTAGTCCCCGGACAGGGAACACCAATCAGCCCCAGCATTTT
TRBV5-1	NA	NA	TRBJ2-5	CASSSGRERETQYF	TGCGCCAGCAGCTCGGGACGGGAAAGGGAGACCCAGTACTTC
TRBV5-1	few	NA	TRBJ2-2	CASSVDFTGELFF	TGTGCCAGCAGCGTAGACTTTACCGGGGAGCTGTTTTTT
TRBV10-3	NA	NA	TRBJ2-2	CAISESGRTGELFF	TGTGCCATCAGTGAGTCGGGGCGGACCGGGGAGCTGTTTTTT
TRBV6-1	NA	TRBD1	TRBJ2-4	CASSEGTGKNIQYF	TGTGCCAGCAGTGAAGGGACAGGAAAAAACATTCAGTACTTC
TRBV28	NA	NA	TRBJ2-7	CASPGTEIYEQYF	TGTGCCAGCCCCGGGACCGAGATCTACGAGCAGTACTTC
TRBV5-1	NA	NA	TRBJ2-6	CASSYISGANVLTF	TGCGCCAGCAGCTACATCTCTGGGGCCAACGTCCTGACTTTC
TRBV9	NA	NA	TRBJ2-1	CASSAGGQQHEQFF	TGTGCCAGCAGCGCCGGGGGACAGCAACATGAGCAGTTCTTC
TRBV6-1	NA	TRBD1	TRBJ2-7	CASSGGQIYEQYF	TGTGCCAGCAGTGGGGGACAGATCTACGAGCAGTACTTC
TRBV4-1	NA	NA	TRBJ2-1	CASSQDSISSYNEQFF	TGCGCCAGCAGCCAAGATTCAATTAGCTCCTACAATGAGCAGTTCTTC
TRBV7-8	NA	NA	TRBJ2-3	CASSFGSTDTQYF	TGTGCCAGCAGTTTCGGGAGCACAGATACGCAGTATTTT
TRBV4-2	NA	NA	TRBJ2-7	CASSQELAPSYEQYF	TGTGCCAGCAGCCAAGAGCTGGCACCCTCCTACGAGCAGTACTTC
TRBV6-6	NA	NA	TRBJ1-3	CASTTGVTGNTIYF	TGTGCCAGCACCACCGGGGTTACTGGAAACACCATATATTTT
TRBV5-1	once	NA	TRBJ2-3	CASRQGTDTQYF	TGCGCCAGCAGACAGGGCACAGATACGCAGTATTTT
TRBV6-6	NA	TRBD1	TRBJ2-1	CASIFDRVGNEQFF	TGTGCCAGCATATTTGACAGGGTTGGTAATGAGCAGTTCTTC
TRBV19	NA	TRBD1	TRBJ2-3	CASTSRGNTDTQYF	TGTGCCAGTACGTCCAGGGGGAACACAGATACGCAGTATTTT
TRBV7-3	NA	TRBD1	TRBJ1-2	CASSRGQGLYGYTF	TGTGCCAGCAGCCGCGGACAGGGGCTTTATGGCTACACCTTC
TRBV11-2	once	NA	TRBJ2-7	CASSLALQGYSYEQYF	TGTGCCAGCAGCTTAGCCCTGCAGGGATATTCCTACGAGCAGTACTTC
TRBV5-1	NA	NA	TRBJ2-5	CASSFNQETQYF	TGTGCCAGCAGCTTTAACCAAGAGACCCAGTACTTC
TRBV4-1	NA	TRBD1	TRBJ2-7	CASSQLTGGEQYF	TGCGCCAGCAGCCAGTTAACAGGGGGCGAGCAGTACTTC
TRBV10-3	few	NA	TRBJ2-3	CAISDRERGDTQYF	TGTGCCATCAGCGACAGGGAGCGGGGGGATACGCAGTATTTT
TRBV5-5	once	NA	TRBJ1-5	CASSLAIRVNQPQHF	TGTGCCAGCAGCTTGGCCATCCGCGTAAATCAGCCCCAGCATTTT
TRBV7-8	once	NA	TRBJ2-7	CASSLEGEGSYEQYF	TGTGCCAGCAGCTTAGAAGGCGAGGGCTCCTACGAGCAGTACTTC
TRBV5-5	NA	TRBD1	TRBJ1-4	CASSLIGQGEKLFF	TGTGCCAGCAGCTTAATAGGACAGGGCGAAAAACTGTTTTTT
TRBV20-1	few	NA	TRBJ2-1	CSAREDHEQFF	TGCAGTGCTAGAGAGGACCATGAGCAGTTCTTC
TRBV11-1	NA	TRBD1	TRBJ2-2	CASTQGAATTGELFF	TGTGCCAGCACCCAGGGGGCAGCGACCACCGGGGAGCTGTTTTTT
TRBV10-3	NA	NA	TRBJ1-3	CAISPSSGYGNTIYF	TGTGCCATCAGCCCCTCGTCGGGGTACGGAAACACCATATATTTT
TRBV7-8	NA	NA	TRBJ1-2	CASSSPGTSLGGGYTF	TGTGCCAGCAGCTCGCCTGGGACATCCCTGGGGGGTGGCTACACCTTC
TRBV20-1	NA	NA	TRBJ1-1	CSAPGRIEAFF	TGCAGTGCTCCGGGGCGCATAGAAGCTTTCTTT
TRBV6-4	NA	NA	TRBJ2-6	CASSDNSGANVLTF	TGTGCCAGCAGTGACAACTCTGGGGCCAACGTCCTGACTTTC
TRBV19	once	NA	TRBJ1-4	CATLDQKSEKLFF	TGTGCCACCCTTGACCAGAAGAGTGAAAAACTGTTTTTT
TRBV5-8	NA	NA	TRBJ1-1	CASSRAFF	TGTGCCAGCAGCCGAGCTTTCTTT
TRBV6-6	NA	NA	TRBJ2-5	CASRAVETQYF	TGTGCCAGCAGAGCAGTGGAGACCCAGTACTTC
TRBV7-9	few	NA	TRBJ1-1	CASSLANRDEAFF	TGTGCCAGCAGCTTAGCGAACAGGGATGAAGCTTTCTTT
TRBV28	NA	NA	TRBJ2-7	CASTPGPEWYF	TGTGCCAGCACCCCGGGCCCAGAGTGGTACTTC
TRBV2	NA	TRBD1	TRBJ2-7	CASSRDRGIHEQYF	TGTGCCAGCAGCCGGGACAGGGGTATCCACGAGCAGTACTTC
TRBV5-1	NA	NA	TRBJ1-2	CASSRGPDVYGYTF	TGCGCCAGCAGCCGGGGCCCGGACGTCTATGGCTACACCTTC
TRBV7-2	NA	NA	TRBJ2-5	CASSLGQKETQYF	TGTGCCAGCAGCTTAGGACAGAAAGAGACCCAGTACTTC
TRBV6-6	NA	NA	TRBJ1-6	CASRPGQGSPLHF	TGTGCCAGCCGGCCAGGTCAAGGTTCACCCCTCCACTTT